A single sample gave rise to the 14 T cell receptor beta chains below, sequenced in a study of cytomegalovirus exposure and HLA in healthy donors. Method: immunoSEQ multiplex PCR; TCRdb's copy keeps in-frame clones and lacks some. Counted here are around 50,000 clones, more than 85% occurring once; the ten biggest clones make up 5.8%. Source material: PBMCs. The receptors stem from a woman between 18 and 29 years old in good health and CMV-seronegative.

The chain has TRBV23-1 and TRBJ2-5; a weak D match, TRBD1 (6 bases). TRBV23-1 is an ORF; its function is uncertain. This CDR3 comprises 12 residues. Trimming cost V 11 bases and J 5 bases, with 15 bases left between them. DNA of the CDR3: TGCGCCGGCCACACAGGGTACGAGACCCAGTACTTC. Translating gives CAGHTGYETQYF.

The rearrangement joins TRBV7-8 to TRBJ1-1; the match to TRBD1 covers 7 bases. V trimming: 5 bases; J trimming: 2 bases; junction bases outside the gene matches: 5. The length of the CDR3 is 14 residues. Germline lookup yields CDR1 SGHVS and CDR2 FQNEAQ. The CDR3 sequence: CASSPRTGNTEAFF. Here the CDR3 DNA reads TGTGCCAGCAGCCCCCGGACAGGCAACACTGAAGCTTTCTTT.

The chain couples TRBV7-9 to TRBJ2-1, with a tentative D call TRBD1 (6 bases). V was trimmed by 4 bases and J by 4 bases, leaving 14 bases between them. CDR1 and CDR2 from the germline V gene are SEHNR and FQNEAQ (reference sequence). The CDR3 runs 15 residues. CDR3 sequence reads: CASSYPRDIYNEQFF. The CDR3 nucleotides read TGTGCCAGCAGCTACCCTCGGGACATTTACAATGAGCAGTTCTTC.

This chain uses TRBV19 with TRBJ2-1; the D gene is possibly TRBD2 (6 bases). The CDR3 covers 15 residues. CDR1 and CDR2 from the germline V gene are LNHDA and SQIVND (reference sequence). Trimming cost V 5 bases and J 3 bases, with 14 bases left between them. CDR3 coding DNA: TGTGCCAGTAGTGCGGGAAACCTTGTCTACAATGAGCAGTTCTTC. Translation gives CASSAGNLVYNEQFF.

J is TRBJ2-7 and V is TRBV23-1; 7 nucleotides line up with TRBD1. TRBV23-1 is designated an ORF whose function remains uncertain. The V segment lost 0 bases and the J segment 0 bases; nucleotides outside the gene matches: 11. The length of the CDR3 is 18 residues. The CDR3 region is CASSQSVGGLVDSYEQYV. DNA for the CDR3: TGCGCCAGCAGTCAATCAGTAGGGGGCCTAGTGGACTCCTACGAGCAGTACGTC.

This clone has only one observation. The genes are TRBV7-3 and TRBJ2-2, with D unresolved. V shed 5 bases and J shed 7 bases, with 17 bases lying between them. CDR1 and CDR2 from the germline V gene are SGHTA and FQGTGA. The CDR3 consists of 15 residues. Written as DNA, the CDR3 is TGTGCCAGCAGCACTATTGGTGGATCGTTCGGGGAGCTGTTTTTT. This sequence encodes CASSTIGGSFGELFF.

The chain joins TRBV29-1 to TRBJ2-5; D gene unclear. CDR1 and CDR2 (germline): SQVTM, ANQGSEA. Trimming took off 6 bases at V and 0 bases at J, with 14 bases between the two ends. The CDR3 has 14 amino acids. CDR3 bases: TGCAGCGTACGTCCAGCGTCCTACCAAGAGACCCAGTACTTC. Encoded protein: CSVRPASYQETQYF.

This chain connects TRBV19 to TRBJ2-1; 9 positions match TRBD2. Germline V lookup: CDR1 LNHDA, CDR2 SQIVND (reference sequence). CDR3 length: 13 amino acids. J gave up 9 bases and V 7 bases, and 7 bases lay outside the gene matches. In DNA, the CDR3 is TGTGCCAGTAAGGTAGCGGGAGTGGGTGAGCAGTTCTTC. Amino acid sequence: CASKVAGVGEQFF.

The genes are TRBV5-1 and TRBJ1-1; 9 bases align to TRBD1. This CDR3 region has 14 residues. Trimming took 4 bases from V and 3 from J; bases not matched to a gene: 4. The V gene's germline CDR1 is SGHRS and CDR2 YFSETQ. DNA for the CDR3: TGCGCCAGCAGCCAGGACAGGGGAGACACTGAAGCTTTCTTT. This encodes CASSQDRGDTEAFF.

The chain joins TRBV5-6 to TRBJ2-7, with D possibly matching TRBD2 (5 bases). Deletions cut 0 bases from V and 3 bases from J, with 13 bases between. CDR3 size: 15 residues. The germline gives CDR1 SGHDT, CDR2 YYEEEE. CDR3 amino acids: CASSLAARVSYEQYF. The CDR3, as DNA: TGTGCCAGCAGCTTGGCCGCGCGGGTGAGCTACGAGCAGTACTTC. The full variable domain, in which reference TRBV5-6 and TRBJ2-7 provide the parts outside the CDR3, is DAGVTQSPTHLIKTRGQQVTLRCSPKSGHDTVSWYQQALGQGPQFIFQYYEEEERQRGNFPDRFSGHQFPNYSSELNVNALLLGDSALYLCASSLAARVSYEQYFGPGTRLTVT.

The chain has TRBV2 and TRBJ1-1; 8 bases agree with TRBD1. The V gene end was trimmed by 6 bases and the J gene end by 11 bases; junction bases not matched to a gene: 8. Germline V gene lookup returns CDR1 SNHLY and CDR2 FYNNEI. The CDR3 extends over 12 amino acids. The CDR3: CASRRSGGLAFF. The CDR3 region has the DNA TGTGCCAGCAGGAGATCAGGGGGCTTGGCTTTCTTT.

The chain uses TRBV18 and TRBJ1-1; 7 bases are shared with TRBD1. V gave up 4 bases and J gave up 4 bases; unmatched junction bases: 6. Germline CDR1 KGHSH, CDR2 LQKENI. This CDR3 comprises 14 residues. CDR3 in amino acids: CASSQGARRTEAFF. The CDR3 DNA follows: TGTGCCAGCTCACAGGGGGCGCGTCGCACTGAAGCTTTCTTT.

The chain uses TRBV7-2 and TRBJ2-7; tentatively, D is TRBD1 (6 bases). V was shortened by 6 bases and J by 3 bases, with 9 bases between the two germline ends. CDR1 and CDR2 (germline): SGHTA, FQGNSA. CDR3 length equals 12 residues. CDR3 residues: CASSLQGYEQYF. The CDR3 DNA reads as TGTGCCAGCAGTTTACAGGGCTACGAGCAGTACTTC.

The chain carries TRBV10-2 and TRBJ2-3; no clear D gene. Germline V CDR1 and CDR2: WSHSY, SAAADI. The CDR3 is made up of 11 amino acids. The V end was cut by 6 bases, the J end by 3 bases, with 4 bases between. The DNA of the CDR3 is TGCGCCAGCAGGAGAACAGATACGCAGTATTTT. Protein sequence: CASRRTDTQYF.